The 30 T cell receptor beta chains given below trace back to one sample, sequenced in a study of beta chain features in type 1 diabetes. These receptors' antigens are unknown. Study-wide findings and caveats: A moderate, significant TCRB CDR3 shortening appeared in type 1 diabetes across four CD4+ subsets.

Expressed TCRB transcripts were sequenced after all isolated RNA was converted to cDNA. Only in-frame clones appear in the TCRdb table, and some are missing; sequencing was by immunoSEQ multiplex PCR. Among around 300,000 clones listed, approximately 15% were seen once. The specimen was naive CD4+ T cells from blood. The receptors here all came from a man between 18 and 35 years old with type 1 diabetes.

The chain has TRBV18 and TRBJ2-1, with D possibly being TRBD2 (6 bases). This CDR3 contains 15 residues. V lost 3 bases and J 9 bases, leaving 18 bases between the germline ends. Germline V gives CDR1 KGHSH, CDR2 LQKENI. The CDR3 DNA follows: TGTGCCAGCTCACCCCCGGGACTCTATATAGTTGAGCAGTTCTTC. It yields the protein CASSPPGLYIVEQFF. The complete variable domain, with remaining parts taken from reference TRBV18 and TRBJ2-1, reads NAGVMQNPRHLVRRRGQEARLRCSPMKGHSHVYWYRQLPEEGLKFMVYLQKENIIDESGMPKERFSAEFPKEGPSILRIQQVVRGDSAAYFCASSPPGLYIVEQFFGPGTRLTVL.

V usage is TRBV11-2 and J usage is TRBJ2-4, with D tentatively TRBD1 (5 bases). V lost 5 bases, J lost 0 bases, and 14 bases lay in between. This CDR3 is 16 amino acids long. Per the germline V gene, CDR1 is SGHAT and CDR2 is FQNNGV. The CDR3 is CASSVWGQGAKNIQYF. The CDR3 DNA reads TGTGCCAGCAGCGTATGGGGCCAGGGAGCCAAAAACATTCAGTACTTC.

This clone showed up just a few times. The chain has TRBV7-9 and TRBJ1-4; no reliable D call. Germline V lookup: CDR1 SEHNR, CDR2 FQNEAQ (reference sequence). With 5 bases removed from V and 0 bases from J, the gap between germline ends came to 7 bases. This CDR3 is 14 amino acids long. The CDR3 nucleotides read TGTGCCAGCAGCCAACAGACAACTAATGAAAAACTGTTTTTT. It codes for CASSQQTTNEKLFF.

This clone has just a few counts. Here the CDR3 reads CASTGYTEAFF. DNA of the CDR3: TGTGCCAGCACGGGGTACACTGAAGCTTTCTTT. The V gene is TRBV6-9, the J gene TRBJ1-1; D not resolved. Trimming removed 7 bases from V and 3 bases from J, with 6 bases in between. The V gene's germline CDR1 is MNHGY and CDR2 SVAAGI. CDR3 size: 11 residues.

This clone occurred a few times. The chain couples TRBV30 to TRBJ1-5; TRBD1 matches at 7 bases. CDR1 is GTSNPN, CDR2 SVGIG, per germline (reference sequence). After removal of 1 base from V and 11 bases from J, the junction contained 14 bases not matched to a gene. The CDR3 totals 15 residues. In DNA, the CDR3 is TGTGCCTGGAGTGACGTGACAGGGTCGCTAGGAGCCCAGCATTTT. Encoded protein: CAWSDVTGSLGAQHF.

The V gene is TRBV10-2, the J gene TRBJ2-3; 7 nucleotides match TRBD2. V lost 8 bases and J lost 6; bases outside the gene matches: 5. Per the germline V gene, CDR1 is WSHSY and CDR2 is SAAADI. The CDR3 is 12 amino acids. The CDR3 nucleotides read TGCGCCAGCTCACGAGCGGGGGATACGCAGTATTTT. Its protein product is CASSRAGDTQYF.

The J gene is TRBJ2-3, the V gene TRBV18, with D possibly matching TRBD2 (5 bases). CDR3 length: 14 residues. Germline CDR1 reads KGHSH; CDR2 reads LQKENI. V gave up 4 bases and J gave up 5 bases, with 13 bases separating them. The CDR3 reads CASSQRTREDTQYF. The DNA for the CDR3 is TGTGCCAGCTCACAGAGAACGAGGGAAGATACGCAGTATTTT.

CDR3 region: CASTGGGTDTQYF. CDR3 nucleotide sequence: TGTGCCAGCACCGGGGGTGGGACAGATACGCAGTATTTT. The genes are TRBV7-9 and TRBJ2-3; the D gene is possibly TRBD2 (6 bases). The CDR3 is 13 residues long. Germline assignment: CDR1 SEHNR and CDR2 FQNEAQ (reference sequence). V was cut by 7 bases and J by 3 bases, with 11 bases left in between.

A note on this clone: At one end the junction does not follow the germline gene, possibly because of a read error. The CDR3 is CASSLWGRDNELDF. The CDR3 DNA reads TGTGCCAGCAGCTTATGGGGCAGGGATAATGAATTGGACTTC. The rearrangement joins TRBV7-2 to TRBJ2-5, with D possibly matching TRBD1 (5 bases). Per the germline V gene, CDR1 is SGHTA and CDR2 is FQGNSA. The CDR3 is made up of 14 amino acids. Full variable domain (rest looked up from reference TRBV7-2 and TRBJ2-5): GAGVSQSPSNKVTEKGKDVELRCDPISGHTALYWYRQSLGQGLEFLIYFQGNSAPDKSGLPSDRFSAERTGGSVSTLTIQRTQQEDSAVYLCASSLWGRDNELDFGPGTRLLVL.

Concerning this clone itself: Different DNA sequences within this sample yield the same CDR3. This chain links TRBV29-1 with TRBJ1-1; TRBD1 is a possible D gene (5 bases). This CDR3 contains 12 residues. V was pared by 6 bases and J by 1 base, with 9 bases between. Germline V gene lookup returns CDR1 SQVTM and CDR2 ANQGSEA. CDR3 nucleotides: TGCAGCGTCGAGACAGCGAACACTGAAGCTTTCTTT. Protein sequence: CSVETANTEAFF.

This clone was detected only a few times. V usage is TRBV28 and J usage is TRBJ1-2; 8 bases match TRBD1. V shed 5 bases and J 7 bases; nucleotides not matched to a gene: 12. This CDR3 contains 15 residues. CDR1 and CDR2 (germline): MDHEN, SYDVKM. CDR3 nucleotide sequence: TGTGCCAGCAGTCCATCGGACAGGGTCGGAGGTGGCTACACCTTC. Encoded protein: CASSPSDRVGGGYTF.

The V gene is TRBV18, the J gene TRBJ2-1; TRBD2 matches 14 bases. V trimming: 1 base; J trimming: 5 bases; junction bases outside the gene matches: 1. The CDR3 is 16 amino acids. Germline V lookup: CDR1 KGHSH, CDR2 LQKENI. CDR3 DNA: TGTGCCAGCTCACCACAGGGACTAGCGGGGGACAATGAGCAGTTCTTC. Amino acids: CASSPQGLAGDNEQFF. Full variable domain (remainder filled in from reference TRBV18 and TRBJ2-1): NAGVMQNPRHLVRRRGQEARLRCSPMKGHSHVYWYRQLPEEGLKFMVYLQKENIIDESGMPKERFSAEFPKEGPSILRIQQVVRGDSAAYFCASSPQGLAGDNEQFFGPGTRLTVL.

The CDR3 DNA sequence: TGTGCCAGCAGCTCCACACCCAGGGCGGGGCCCGGGGCCAACGTCCTGACTTTC. Protein product: CASSSTPRAGPGANVLTF. The rearrangement links TRBV5-4 to TRBJ2-6; the D gene is possibly TRBD2 (6 bases). Trimming shortened V by 3 bases and J by 4 bases, and 20 bases separated the two germline ends. The germline V gene encodes CDR1 SGHNT and CDR2 YYREEE (reference sequence). CDR3 length: 18 residues. Combining the CDR3 with reference TRBV5-4 and TRBJ2-6 gives the whole variable domain ETGVTQSPTHLIKTRGQQVTLRCSSQSGHNTVSWYQQALGQGPQFIFQYYREEENGRGNFPPRFSGLQFPNYSSELNVNALELDDSALYLCASSSTPRAGPGANVLTFGAGSRLTVL.

This chain joins TRBV28 and TRBJ2-7; D is uncertain. The CDR3 is made up of 12 amino acids. The V and J ends lost 4 bases and 4 bases respectively, with 8 bases between them. Germline V gene lookup returns CDR1 MDHEN and CDR2 SYDVKM. The CDR3 here is CASSYSRYEQYF. In DNA, the CDR3 is TGTGCCAGCAGTTACAGCCGGTACGAGCAGTACTTC.

The chain combines TRBV5-6 with TRBJ1-6, with D perhaps matching TRBD1 (6 bases). The V end was cut by 5 bases, the J end by 7 bases, with 16 bases between. The CDR3 contains 15 residues. Germline loops: CDR1 SGHDT, CDR2 YYEEEE. CDR3 sequence reads: CASRPQGYLNSPLHF. CDR3 nucleotides: TGTGCCAGCAGGCCACAGGGTTACTTAAATTCACCCCTCCACTTT. Variable domain in full (rest from reference TRBV5-6 and TRBJ1-6): DAGVTQSPTHLIKTRGQQVTLRCSPKSGHDTVSWYQQALGQGPQFIFQYYEEEERQRGNFPDRFSGHQFPNYSSELNVNALLLGDSALYLCASRPQGYLNSPLHFGNGTRLTVT.

This clone was seen a few times. The chain recombines TRBV4-1 with TRBJ1-2, with 8 bases matching TRBD1. Trimming removed 2 bases from V and 3 bases from J; junction bases left unmatched: 11. Germline V lookup: CDR1 MGHRA, CDR2 YSYEKL. The CDR3 totals 17 residues. CDR3 in DNA: TGCGCCAGCAGCCAAAAGACAGGGGCTCAGAGGGACTATGGCTACACCTTC. Translating gives CASSQKTGAQRDYGYTF.

This clone was seen a few times. This chain uses TRBV19 with TRBJ2-1; 7 bases agree with TRBD1. The CDR3 consists of 14 residues. V gave up 7 bases and J gave up 2 bases; unmatched junction bases: 5. The germline V gene encodes CDR1 LNHDA and CDR2 SQIVND (reference sequence). The CDR3 region is CASMGGQAYNEQFF. For the CDR3, the DNA is TGTGCCAGTATGGGCGGACAGGCCTACAATGAGCAGTTCTTC.

The chain uses TRBV5-6 and TRBJ1-5; D ambiguous. V gave up 0 bases and J gave up 0 bases, with 4 bases separating them. The CDR3 length is 14 residues. Germline V gene sequence: CDR1 SGHDT, CDR2 YYEEEE. The CDR3 loop reads CASSLADSNQPQHF. CDR3 sequence (DNA): TGTGCCAGCAGCTTGGCAGATAGCAATCAGCCCCAGCATTTT.

This clone came up a few times. CDR3 sequence: CASSLRGGELFF. DNA for the CDR3: TGTGCCAGCAGCTTGCGAGGCGGGGAGCTGTTTTTT. This chain links TRBV5-6 with TRBJ2-2; D is uncertain. Germline values: CDR1 SGHDT, CDR2 YYEEEE. This CDR3 has 12 residues. The ends were cut back, 1 base at V and 7 bases at J, with 5 bases in the middle.

V gene TRBV30 combines with J gene TRBJ2-7, with 9 nucleotides matching TRBD1. Germline V gives CDR1 GTSNPN, CDR2 SVGIG (reference sequence). This CDR3 contains 16 residues. V lost 3 bases to trimming and J lost 3 bases; unmatched junction nucleotides: 12. The CDR3 DNA follows: TGTGCCTGGAGGGGGACAGGGAGGACGACTTACTACGAGCAGTACTTC. Its translation is CAWRGTGRTTYYEQYF.

This rearrangement joins TRBV28 to TRBJ2-3, with 13 bases lining up with TRBD2. Germline V gives CDR1 MDHEN, CDR2 SYDVKM. CDR3 length: 18 residues. The V segment lost 4 bases and the J segment 1 base; nucleotides outside the gene matches: 8. CDR3 loop: CASSSSTSGGPRTDTQYF. CDR3 nucleotide sequence: TGTGCCAGCAGTTCCTCGACTAGCGGGGGGCCTCGCACAGATACGCAGTATTTT.

This clone came up a few times. The chain has TRBV6-6 and TRBJ2-7; D may be TRBD1 (6 bases). The CDR3 sequence is 15 residues long. Germline lookup yields CDR1 MNHNY and CDR2 SVGAGI (reference sequence). Trimming shortened V by 3 bases and J by 1 base, and 13 bases separated the two germline ends. CDR3 nucleotides: TGTGCCAGCAGTTATATGCAGGGGAAATCCTACGAGCAGTACTTC. Translating it yields CASSYMQGKSYEQYF.

This clone occurred a few times. The CDR3 DNA reads as TGTGCCAGCAGTACCCAGGACAGTTATAATTCACCCCTCCACTTT. Translation: CASSTQDSYNSPLHF. The chain joins TRBV7-9 to TRBJ1-6, with D maybe TRBD1 (6 bases). This CDR3 comprises 15 residues. V shed 6 bases and J shed 4 bases, with 13 bases lying between them. Germline V gene sequence: CDR1 SEHNR, CDR2 FQNEAQ (reference sequence). Based on the CDR3 plus reference TRBV7-9 and TRBJ1-6, the full variable domain is DTGVSQNPRHKITKRGQNVTFRCDPISEHNRLYWYRQTLGQGPEFLTYFQNEAQLEKSRLLSDRFSAERPKGSFSTLEIQRTEQGDSAMYLCASSTQDSYNSPLHFGNGTRLTVT.

This clone was counted only a few times. The V gene is TRBV20-1, the J gene TRBJ2-7; TRBD2 agrees at 7 bases. The V and J ends lost 5 bases and 13 bases, in that order; junction bases with no gene match: 11. CDR1 and CDR2 from the germline V gene are DFQATT and SNEGSKA (reference sequence). The CDR3 loop spans 11 amino acids. The CDR3 is CSAPSLSGIYF. CDR3 coding DNA: TGCAGTGCTCCCTCGTTGAGCGGGATCTACTTC.

The CDR3 protein is CAWSVVERYEQYF. In DNA form, the CDR3 reads TGTGCCTGGAGTGTCGTGGAGCGCTACGAGCAGTACTTC. This chain links TRBV30 with TRBJ2-7; no reliable D call. V was trimmed by 0 bases and J by 3 bases, leaving 9 bases between them. The CDR3 extends over 13 amino acids. Germline lookup yields CDR1 GTSNPN and CDR2 SVGIG (reference sequence).

The gene calls are TRBV29-1 and TRBJ2-7; tentatively, D is TRBD2 (6 bases). This CDR3 is 14 amino acids long. CDR1 SQVTM and CDR2 ANQGSEA come from the germline V gene. V lost 5 bases and J 7 bases, leaving 21 bases between the germline ends. CDR3: CSVSLLSGVGEQYF. CDR3 DNA sequence: TGCAGCGTTTCTTTGCTCTCGGGGGTGGGGGAGCAGTACTTC.

The rearrangement joins TRBV30 to TRBJ2-7; 8 positions match TRBD1. V gave up 5 bases and J gave up 4 bases; unmatched junction bases: 4. The germline CDR1 and CDR2 sequences are GTSNPN and SVGIG (reference sequence). The CDR3 has 12 amino acids. The CDR3 loop reads CAWGRQGYEQYF. The CDR3 coding sequence is TGTGCCTGGGGGAGACAGGGGTACGAGCAGTACTTC.

This chain uses TRBV4-3 with TRBJ1-6; D is perhaps TRBD1 (5 bases). Germline loops: CDR1 LGHNA, CDR2 YSLEER. V was shortened by 1 base and J by 2 bases, with 9 bases between the two germline ends. This CDR3 region has 16 residues. The CDR3 here is CASSQVQGTYNSPLHF. CDR3 in DNA: TGCGCCAGCAGCCAAGTGCAGGGCACCTATAATTCACCCCTCCACTTT.

About this clone itself: The junction departs from germline at one end; a sequencing error may be responsible. Other DNA sequences in the sample encode the same CDR3. The chain carries TRBV19 and TRBJ2-3; weak D call: TRBD1 (6 bases). The CDR3 is 13 amino acids. Germline V lookup: CDR1 LNHDA, CDR2 SQIVND (reference sequence). CDR3 DNA sequence: TGTGCCAGTATGACGGGTGGGGGCGATACACAGTATTTT. Residues: CASMTGGGDTQYF.

The chain couples TRBV28 to TRBJ1-5; D unclear. The germline V gene encodes CDR1 MDHEN and CDR2 SYDVKM. Trimming removed 5 bases at V and 6 bases at J, with 14 bases between. This CDR3 has 14 amino acids. The CDR3 loop reads CASSEGSKGQPQHF. Written as DNA, the CDR3 is TGTGCCAGCAGTGAAGGGAGCAAGGGTCAGCCCCAGCATTTT.